This T cell receptor beta chain was identified in a study of siplizumab effects on memory and regulatory T cells. The study's findings and limits: There appeared to be greater diversity in naive T cells than in memory cells, and naive T cells seemed major contributors to the alloresponse. Researchers could not give a naive or memory phenotype to roughly 75-95% of proliferating CD4+ or CD8+ clones. In siplizumab conditions, mappable alloreactive CD4+ clones averaged approximately 69% Treg-derived, against 25% to 30% in controls.

CDR1 and CDR2 (germline): SEHNR, FQNEAQ (reference sequence). The J segment lost 4 bases and the V segment lost 6 bases, leaving 7 bases of the junction unmatched. There are 14 residues in the CDR3. In each sample, 85,000 to 100,000 TCR templates were assayed. Sequencing used immunoSEQ multiplex PCR; TCRdb keeps in-frame clones, though not all of them. The sample contains tens of thousands of clones, approximately 95% of which appear only once. A remark on this clone: The antigen is not known.

This chain uses TRBV7-9 with TRBJ1-1, with 8 bases lining up with TRBD1. This TCR came from a human donor in good health. The sample comprised CD8+ T cells sorted from blood. This chain's CDR3 is CASRHRGTSTEAFF. In DNA, the CDR3 is TGTGCCAGCAGACACAGGGGGACAAGCACTGAAGCTTTCTTT.